These 8 T cell receptor beta chains were all obtained from the same sample, sequenced in a study of T cells in Graves' hyperthyroidism and ophthalmopathy. TCR beta CDR3 region amplification was performed from RNA transcripts. In the first-round RT-PCR of the TCR CDR3, the HTBI primer set was used. TCRdb itself ran the multiplex PCR reads through MiXCR, one entry per CDR3 protein. The sample has fewer than 650,000 distinct CDR3 sequences, about 15% seen once. The sequencing sample was made of blood. All receptors come from a woman between 40 and 50 years old with Graves' hyperthyroidism.

This clonotype was seen at least ten times. V and J are TRBV6-1 and TRBJ2-5; D possibly matches TRBD1 or TRBD2 (5 bases each). V was trimmed by 4 bases and J by 1 base, leaving 16 bases between them. This CDR3 has 16 amino acids. Germline CDR1 MNHNS, CDR2 SASEGT. Here the CDR3 DNA reads TGTGCCAGCAGTGCTTTAACTGGGACGGGCCAAGAGACCCAGTACTTC. It yields the protein CASSALTGTGQETQYF.

This clonotype was seen many times. The chain links TRBV27 to TRBJ2-5; D not certain. Germline V gene sequence: CDR1 MNHEY, CDR2 SMNVEV (reference sequence). V gave up 6 bases and J gave up 13 bases, with 15 bases separating them. The CDR3 totals 11 residues. Here the CDR3 DNA reads TGTGCCAGCAGCTGGAGAGGAAGAACGTACTTC. It encodes CASSWRGRTYF.

Regarding this clonotype: Sequence at one end of the junction differs from germline and may be a read error. This chain uses TRBV4-1 with TRBJ1-5; 8 nucleotides line up with TRBD1. Germline CDR1 reads MGHRA; CDR2 reads YSYEKL. The CDR3 has 16 residues. The CDR3 coding sequence is TGCGCCAGCAGCCAAGAAATCTCAGGGGGCCATCAGCCCCGGCATTTT. This gives the protein CASSQEISGGHQPRHF.

J is TRBJ2-7 and V is TRBV11-2; no reliable D call. The V end lost 5 bases, the J end lost 4 bases, and 9 bases lay between the germline ends. CDR1 is SGHAT and CDR2 is FQNNGV in the germline V gene. The CDR3 runs 12 residues. CDR3 residues: CASSVQNYEQYF. CDR3 coding DNA: TGTGCCAGCAGCGTCCAGAATTACGAGCAGTACTTC.

In its sample, this clonotype was seen many times. J is TRBJ1-5 and V is TRBV28; D uncertain. Deletions cut 5 bases from V and 7 bases from J, with 15 bases between. Germline assignment: CDR1 MDHEN and CDR2 SYDVKM. CDR3 length: 14 amino acids. In nucleotides, the CDR3 is TGTGCCAGCAGTCTGGATGGAGCAAAGCAGCCCCAGCATTTT. Residues: CASSLDGAKQPQHF.

The sample holds many counts of this clonotype. The rearrangement uses TRBV19 and TRBJ2-1, with 8 bases fitting TRBD2. Germline V lookup: CDR1 LNHDA, CDR2 SQIVND (reference sequence). The CDR3 has 17 residues. The J segment lost 4 bases and the V segment lost 4 bases, leaving 12 bases of the junction unmatched. Here the CDR3 DNA reads TGTGCCAGTAGTACCTCCTTTAGCGGGATTGGGTACAATGAGCAGTTCTTC. This codes for CASSTSFSGIGYNEQFF.

V is TRBV25-1 and J is TRBJ2-1, with 12 bases matching TRBD2. Losses at the gene ends were 5 bases for V and 7 bases for J; bases not matched to a gene: 6. The CDR3 has 15 residues. Germline assignment: CDR1 MGHDK and CDR2 SYGVNS. CDR3 sequence reads: CASSRTSGKTNEQFF. CDR3 DNA sequence: TGTGCCAGCAGTCGGACTAGCGGGAAAACGAATGAGCAGTTCTTC. Together with reference TRBV25-1 and TRBJ2-1, the CDR3 gives the full variable domain: EADIYQTPRYLVIGTGKKITLECSQTMGHDKMYWYQQDPGMELHLIHYSYGVNSTEKGDLSSESTVSRIRTEHFPLTLESARPSHTSQYLCASSRTSGKTNEQFFGPGTRLTVL.

The genes are TRBV12-3 or TRBV12-4 and TRBJ2-5; 8 nucleotides agree with TRBD2. With 4 bases clipped from V and 6 bases from J, the junction kept 7 bases outside the gene matches. The length of the CDR3 is 14 residues. CDR3 loop: CASSSTSGQKTQYF. The CDR3 DNA sequence: TGTGCCAGCAGTTCCACTAGCGGCCAGAAGACCCAGTACTTC.